This T cell receptor (beta chain) originates from a study of blood T cell repertoires in COVID-19. Across the study: The origin of the acute and convalescent COVID-19 samples was the United States, Italy and Spain.

The V gene lost 7 bases and the J gene lost 3 bases, with 13 bases spanning the gap. The CDR3 totals 14 residues. CDR1 is SQVTM, CDR2 ANQGSEA, per germline. In the study's own analysis: Estimation of nucleated cell counts was performed using reference gene primer amplification. Sequencing used immunoSEQ multiplex PCR; TCRdb keeps in-frame clones, though not all of them. That table furnishes V, J and clone size, whereas the DNA furnished D and trimming. The sample shows 190,000 or so clones, roughly 85% of them seen only once. The gene calls are TRBV29-1 and TRBJ2-6; maybe TRBD1 (6 bases). The material sequenced was PBMCs or T cells enriched from blood (not recorded which). This TCR came from a man in his forties or fifties who had recovered from COVID-19. CDR3 residues: CSAREGVGANVLTF. CDR3 nucleotides: TGCAGCGCCCGCGAGGGGGTTGGGGCCAACGTCCTGACTTTC.